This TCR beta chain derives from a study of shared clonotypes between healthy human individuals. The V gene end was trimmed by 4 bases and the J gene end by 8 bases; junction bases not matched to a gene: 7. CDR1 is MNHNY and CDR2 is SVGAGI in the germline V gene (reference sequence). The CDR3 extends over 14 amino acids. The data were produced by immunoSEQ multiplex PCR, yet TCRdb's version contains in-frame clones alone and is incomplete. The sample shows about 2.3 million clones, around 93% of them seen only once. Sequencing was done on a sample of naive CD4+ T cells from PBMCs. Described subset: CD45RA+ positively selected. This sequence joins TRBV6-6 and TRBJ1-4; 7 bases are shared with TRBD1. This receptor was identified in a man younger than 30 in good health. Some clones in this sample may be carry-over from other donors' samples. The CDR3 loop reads CASSFTGAGEKLFF. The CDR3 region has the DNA TGTGCCAGCAGTTTTACAGGGGCGGGCGAAAAACTGTTTTTT.